The 24 T cell receptor beta chains presented below share a single source sample, sequenced in a study of identical twins. Via MiXCR, TCRdb re-called the 5' RACE reads, giving one row per CDR3 protein. The sample contains 550,000 to 700,000 distinct CDR3 sequences, around 20% of which appear only once. The data were also submitted as part of a second study, on T cells expressing NK-cell markers.

Sequenced: PBMCs. Source of these receptors: a woman younger than 35 in good health.

The chain recombines TRBV6-6 with TRBJ2-7, with D possibly matching TRBD2 (6 bases). The V end lost 6 bases, the J end lost 6 bases, and 12 bases lay between the germline ends. CDR1 and CDR2 from the germline V gene are MNHNY and SVGAGI (reference sequence). The CDR3 loop spans 12 amino acids. CDR3 protein: CASSAPAGEQYF. In DNA form, the CDR3 reads TGTGCCAGCAGCGCCCCAGCGGGCGAGCAGTACTTC.

This chain uses TRBV7-8 with TRBJ2-7; D not resolved. CDR1 SGHVS and CDR2 FQNEAQ come from the germline V gene. Deletions cut 3 bases from V and 7 bases from J, with 19 bases between. The length of the CDR3 is 15 residues. CDR3 sequence: CASSFTSSQRREQYF. CDR3 in DNA: TGTGCCAGCAGCTTTACCTCGAGTCAGCGTCGGGAGCAGTACTTC.

The V gene is TRBV12-3 or TRBV12-4, the J gene TRBJ2-3; TRBD1 matches 7 bases. This CDR3 is built from 14 residues. J gave up 2 bases and V 6 bases, and 5 bases lay outside the gene matches. The CDR3 reads CASSRQGITDTQYF. DNA for the CDR3: TGTGCCAGCAGCCGACAGGGAATCACAGATACGCAGTATTTT.

V usage is TRBV7-2 and J usage is TRBJ2-7; the match to TRBD2 covers 9 bases. Looked up from germline, CDR1 is SGHTA and CDR2 is FQGNSA. Trimming at V came to 2 bases and at J to 13 bases, leaving 6 bases not matched to a gene. The CDR3 is made up of 12 amino acids. Written as DNA, the CDR3 is TGTGCCAGCAGCTTATTAGCGGGGGAGTTTTACTTC. Translation gives CASSLLAGEFYF.

The V and J genes are TRBV7-7 and TRBJ2-2; the match to TRBD2 covers 7 bases. This CDR3 is built from 13 residues. The germline V gene has CDR1 SSHAT and CDR2 FNYEAQ (reference sequence). The ends lost 6 bases at V and 5 bases at J; junction bases unmatched: 3. The CDR3 DNA sequence: TGTGCCAGCAGTCGACTAGCTACCGGGGAGCTGTTTTTT. It encodes CASSRLATGELFF.

This clonotype came up once. This sequence joins TRBV5-4 and TRBJ2-3, with D perhaps being TRBD1 or TRBD2 (5 bases each). This CDR3 is built from 12 residues. Trimming took 4 bases from V and 6 from J, leaving 9 bases between them. The germline gives CDR1 SGHNT, CDR2 YYREEE (reference sequence). CDR3 coding DNA: TGTGCCAGCAGCAGGGACGTGGATACGCAGTATTTT. Translated, it gives CASSRDVDTQYF.

The chain is built from TRBV5-6 and TRBJ2-1; 8 nucleotides agree with TRBD2. The CDR3 is made up of 16 amino acids. Germline V gene sequence: CDR1 SGHDT, CDR2 YYEEEE. Losses at the gene ends were 3 bases for V and 6 bases for J; bases not matched to a gene: 11. CDR3: CASSWRRGDAGNEQFF. The CDR3, as DNA: TGTGCCAGCAGCTGGCGGCGGGGGGACGCCGGCAATGAGCAGTTCTTC.

The V and J genes are TRBV25-1 and TRBJ2-1; D possibly matches TRBD1 or TRBD2 (6 bases each). There are 12 residues in the CDR3. V lost 8 bases, J lost 10 bases, and 15 bases lay in between. Germline V gene sequence: CDR1 MGHDK, CDR2 SYGVNS. CDR3 nucleotides: TGTGCCAGCTCGGGGGCGGCTATCGAGCAGTTCTTC. Its translation is CASSGAAIEQFF.

This sequence joins TRBV6-4 and TRBJ2-1; the match to TRBD1 covers 10 bases. V trimming: 6 bases; J trimming: 5 bases; junction bases outside the gene matches: 7. Germline CDR1 is MRHNA and CDR2 is SNTAGT. The length of the CDR3 is 15 residues. The CDR3 spells CASSGRQGANNEQFF. In DNA, the CDR3 is TGTGCCAGCAGCGGACGACAGGGGGCCAACAATGAGCAGTTCTTC.

This chain connects TRBV20-1 to TRBJ1-1; maybe TRBD1 (5 bases). The CDR3 runs 13 residues. Germline V lookup: CDR1 DFQATT, CDR2 SNEGSKA (reference sequence). CDR3 DNA sequence: TGCAGCCTGACGGGGCGGAGTAACACTGAAGCTTTCTTT. It specifies CSLTGRSNTEAFF.

This clonotype was seen a handful of times. The gene calls are TRBV7-7 and TRBJ2-7; D is possibly TRBD2 (5 bases). Trimming cost V 5 bases and J 0 bases, with 11 bases left between them. Germline assignment: CDR1 SSHAT and CDR2 FNYEAQ (reference sequence). The CDR3 has 14 residues. CDR3 residues: CASSQHTSSYEQYF. In DNA form, the CDR3 reads TGTGCCAGCAGCCAACACACTAGCTCCTACGAGCAGTACTTC.

This clonotype was seen repeatedly, ten times or more. V usage is TRBV6-5 and J usage is TRBJ1-1; 9 bases map to TRBD1. V gave up 4 bases and J gave up 14 bases; unmatched junction bases: 8. This CDR3 spans 12 amino acids. Germline-derived CDR1 and CDR2 are MNHEY and SVGAGI. In DNA form, the CDR3 reads TGTGCCAGCAGTTCAACAGGGGGCTACATATTCTTT. Protein: CASSSTGGYIFF.

J is TRBJ2-7 and V is TRBV5-1; the match to TRBD1 covers 8 bases. V dropped 6 bases and J dropped 1; count of bases not matched to a gene: 12. The germline CDR1 and CDR2 sequences are SGHRS and YFSETQ. This CDR3 is built from 16 residues. CDR3 in amino acids: CASTLSGTGLSYEQYF. The CDR3 DNA reads TGCGCCAGCACCCTCTCCGGGACAGGCCTTTCCTACGAGCAGTACTTC.

The chain joins TRBV5-5 to TRBJ2-3, with 9 positions matching TRBD1. Per germline, CDR1 SGHKS and CDR2 YYEKEE (reference sequence). This CDR3 has 18 amino acids. V lost 0 bases, J lost 2 bases, and 10 bases stayed unmatched. DNA of the CDR3: TGTGCCAGCAGCTTGGGTCTCGGACAGGGGATCCCCACAGATACGCAGTATTTT. Encoded protein: CASSLGLGQGIPTDTQYF.

J is TRBJ2-2 and V is TRBV4-3; 10 bases line up with TRBD2. The trim removed 0 bases at V and 7 bases at J, leaving 8 bases unmatched. The CDR3 consists of 17 residues. The germline gives CDR1 LGHNA, CDR2 YSLEER. The CDR3 sequence: CASSQDPRLAGLGELFF. The CDR3 DNA follows: TGCGCCAGCAGCCAAGATCCCCGACTAGCGGGCCTCGGGGAGCTGTTTTTT.

The chain combines TRBV4-2 with TRBJ2-1, with 10 nucleotides matching TRBD2. J was trimmed by 0 bases and V by 1 base; bases with no gene match: 6. This CDR3 contains 18 residues. Germline V gene lookup returns CDR1 LGHNA and CDR2 YNFKEQ. The CDR3 DNA sequence: TGTGCCAGCAGCCAAGTTCTAGCGGGGGCTAGCTCCTACAATGAGCAGTTCTTC. Protein: CASSQVLAGASSYNEQFF.

This clonotype was seen at least ten times. The rearrangement uses TRBV5-1 and TRBJ1-3, with 7 positions matching TRBD1. From germline, CDR1 is SGHRS and CDR2 YFSETQ. The V segment lost 5 bases and the J segment 2 bases; nucleotides outside the gene matches: 13. The CDR3 covers 17 residues. The CDR3 coding sequence is TGCGCCAGCAGTACCCAGGGGGTTTTGAGCACTGGAAACACCATATATTTT. This sequence encodes CASSTQGVLSTGNTIYF.

This clonotype was observed many times. The genes are TRBV5-1 and TRBJ2-7; 9 positions match TRBD1. Per germline, CDR1 SGHRS and CDR2 YFSETQ. The length of the CDR3 is 18 residues. J was trimmed by 6 bases and V by 0 bases; bases with no gene match: 16. The CDR3 here is CASSLEGRVWGQGSEQYF. CDR3 coding DNA: TGCGCCAGCAGCTTGGAAGGCCGAGTCTGGGGACAGGGATCCGAGCAGTACTTC.

This chain joins TRBV20-1 and TRBJ1-1; 8 nucleotides align to TRBD1. CDR3 size: 15 residues. The ends lost 4 bases at V and 6 bases at J; junction bases unmatched: 13. Germline CDR1 and CDR2: DFQATT and SNEGSKA (reference sequence). CDR3 loop: CSAIGQGGFGAEAFF. The CDR3 bases are TGCAGTGCTATAGGACAGGGAGGATTCGGGGCTGAAGCTTTCTTT.

The chain is built from TRBV30 and TRBJ1-5; D might be TRBD1 (5 bases). The CDR3 consists of 13 residues. Germline CDR1 GTSNPN, CDR2 SVGIG (reference sequence). V was cut by 1 base and J by 5 bases, with 9 bases left in between. The DNA of the CDR3 is TGTGCCTGGAGTGCGCAGGGTGATCAGCCCCAGCATTTT. Its translation is CAWSAQGDQPQHF.

The rearrangement joins TRBV20-1 to TRBJ1-1; D gene uncertain. With 4 bases removed from V and 0 bases from J, the gap between germline ends came to 15 bases. The germline V gene encodes CDR1 DFQATT and CDR2 SNEGSKA (reference sequence). The CDR3 consists of 15 residues. The CDR3 DNA follows: TGCAGTGCTAAGGTCCCGGGTGGGATGAACACTGAAGCTTTCTTT. Its translation: CSAKVPGGMNTEAFF.

V usage is TRBV27 and J usage is TRBJ2-1; 8 nucleotides line up with TRBD1. Germline V gene lookup returns CDR1 MNHEY and CDR2 SMNVEV (reference sequence). The CDR3 length is 14 residues. The junction had 11 bases not matched to a gene; V was cut back by 4 bases and J by 12 bases. The CDR3 reads CASSWGQAGTGQFF. As DNA, the CDR3 is TGTGCCAGCAGTTGGGGACAGGCAGGGACGGGGCAGTTCTTC.

The chain carries TRBV5-5 and TRBJ1-1; no reliable D call. CDR1 is SGHKS, CDR2 YYEKEE, per germline (reference sequence). V was trimmed by 4 bases and J by 11 bases, leaving 18 bases between them. CDR3 length: 13 residues. The CDR3: CASSGLTHTMAFF. DNA for the CDR3: TGTGCCAGCAGCGGATTAACCCATACCATGGCTTTCTTT.

This clonotype was observed many times. The chain carries TRBV27 and TRBJ1-1, with D possibly being TRBD1 (6 bases). The CDR3 has 14 residues. CDR1 MNHEY and CDR2 SMNVEV come from the germline V gene (reference sequence). With 4 bases removed from V and 0 bases from J, the gap between germline ends came to 9 bases. CDR3 loop: CASSWGPLNTEAFF. The CDR3 DNA reads TGTGCCAGCAGTTGGGGGCCCCTGAACACTGAAGCTTTCTTT.